This T cell receptor (beta chain) comes out of a study of T-cell memory formation after mild COVID-19. TCRdb independently ran MiXCR on the 5' RACE reads; one entry per CDR3 protein. The profile covers hundreds of thousands of distinct CDR3 sequences, with around 15% appearing a single time and 20% to 25% taken by the ten largest. V lost 7 bases and J lost 5, with 20 bases in between. The germline gives CDR1 SGHRS, CDR2 YFSETQ. The CDR3 contains 15 residues. This clonotype was counted many times. Material: PBMCs or a T cell subset sorted from them (not recorded which). The chain couples TRBV5-1 to TRBJ2-3; a possible D gene is TRBD1 (6 bases). This clonotype was obtained from a man younger than 30 who had mild COVID-19 (a few samples of this study predate the infection). Cell type and time point are not known. The CDR3, as DNA: TGCGCCAGCCACGAGACCACAGGGTCCGGAGATACGCAGTATTTT. Translated: CASHETTGSGDTQYF.